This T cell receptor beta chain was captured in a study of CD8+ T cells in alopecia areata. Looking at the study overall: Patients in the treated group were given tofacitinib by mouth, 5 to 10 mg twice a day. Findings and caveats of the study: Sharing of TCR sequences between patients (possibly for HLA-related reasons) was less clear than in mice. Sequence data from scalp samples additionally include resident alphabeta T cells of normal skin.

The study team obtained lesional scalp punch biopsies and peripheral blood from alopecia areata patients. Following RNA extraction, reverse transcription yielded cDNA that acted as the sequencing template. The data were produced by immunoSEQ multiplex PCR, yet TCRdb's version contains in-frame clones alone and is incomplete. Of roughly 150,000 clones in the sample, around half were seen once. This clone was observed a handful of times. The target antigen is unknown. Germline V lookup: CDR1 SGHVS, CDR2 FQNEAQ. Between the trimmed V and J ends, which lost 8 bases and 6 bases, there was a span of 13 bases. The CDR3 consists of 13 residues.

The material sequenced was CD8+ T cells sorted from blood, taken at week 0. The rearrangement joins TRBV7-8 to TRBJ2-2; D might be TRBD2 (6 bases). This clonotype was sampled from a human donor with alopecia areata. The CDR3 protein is CASSGGESGELFF. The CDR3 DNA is TGTGCCAGCTCCGGAGGGGAATCCGGGGAGCTGTTTTTT.